This record covers a single T cell receptor (beta chain). Measured with immunoSEQ multiplex PCR; TCRdb has only the in-frame clones, and not every one. The sample includes a few hundred thousand clones, approximately 86% of them seen just once. These data are taken from a study of blood T cell repertoires in COVID-19. The sequence came from a woman aged 60-70 years who had recovered from COVID-19. The sequenced sample was PBMCs or T cells enriched from blood (not recorded which).

This CDR3 is CASSWSDRGLNTEAFF. CDR3 sequence (DNA): TGTGCCAGCAGTTGGTCAGACAGGGGTTTGAACACTGAAGCTTTCTTT. The rearrangement joins TRBV28 to TRBJ1-1; TRBD1 matches at 8 bases. Germline V gene sequence: CDR1 MDHEN, CDR2 SYDVKM. The CDR3 is 16 amino acids. The V gene end was trimmed by 4 bases and the J gene end by 0 bases; junction bases not matched to a gene: 7. The variable domain in full, with the rest retrieved from reference TRBV28 and TRBJ1-1, is DVKVTQSSRYLVKRTGEKVFLECVQDMDHENMFWYRQDPGLGLRLIYFSYDVKMKEKGDIPEGYSVSREKKERFSLILESASTNQTSMYLCASSWSDRGLNTEAFFGQGTRLTVV.